These T cell receptor beta chains were read from a single sample in a study of T cell changes during pregnancy in multiple sclerosis. Assay: immunoSEQ multiplex PCR; the TCRdb copy retains only in-frame clones and omits some. The sample shows 85,000 to 90,000 clones, roughly 94% of them seen only once. The source material was peripheral blood, sampled after pregnancy. Receptors originate from a female donor in good health, enrolled as a control in a pregnancy study. Each CDR3 is given with its conserved first and last residue. A D gene is named only where the DNA matches it firmly. Clone size is given for some rows only: seen once, a few or many times, or a class if the clone is expanded.

d_call j_call v_call clone_size cdr3_nt cdr3_aa
NA TRBJ1-1 TRBV12-5 NA TGTGCTAGTGGTTACGGGGGCACTGAAGCTTTCTTT CASGYGGTEAFF
NA TRBJ2-7 TRBV7-9 NA TGTGCCAGCAGCTTGGATGCAGGGACCTACGAGCAGTACTTC CASSLDAGTYEQYF
TRBD2 TRBJ2-2 TRBV7-2 NA TGTGCCAGCAGCCCGATTAGCGGGAGGTCCGGGGAGCTGTTTTTT CASSPISGRSGELFF
NA TRBJ1-5 TRBV2 NA TGTGCCAGCAGGGACAGCGTTAGCAATCAGCCCCAGCATTTT CASRDSVSNQPQHF
TRBD1 TRBJ2-3 TRBV4-1 NA TGCGCCAGCAGCCACCCGGGACAGGGGTCTCAAGATACGCAGTATTTT CASSHPGQGSQDTQYF
TRBD2 TRBJ2-3 TRBV5-1 NA TGCGCCAGCAGCTTGGGACTAGCGGGAGGCGCAGATACGCAGTATTTT CASSLGLAGGADTQYF
TRBD2 TRBJ2-3 TRBV9 NA TGTGCCAGCAGCGTAGGAGCGGGAGGGGGAGATACGCAGTATTTT CASSVGAGGGDTQYF
NA TRBJ2-2 TRBV2 NA TGTGCCAGCAAACAGAGCTCGAACACCGGGGAGCTGTTTTTT CASKQSSNTGELFF
NA TRBJ1-2 TRBV5-1 NA TGCGCCAGCAGCCGAGACCCGGGAAACGACTACACCTTC CASSRDPGNDYTF
TRBD1 TRBJ2-1 TRBV5-4 NA TGTGCCAGCAGCTTGGGCAGGGGGCGTGATGAGCAGTTCTTC CASSLGRGRDEQFF
TRBD2 TRBJ2-7 TRBV7-2 once TGTGCCAGCAGCTCTACTAGCGGAGCCTACGAGCAGTACTTC CASSSTSGAYEQYF
NA TRBJ2-3 TRBV27 NA TGTGCCAGCAGTTCCCCCCACACAGATACGCAGTATTTT CASSSPHTDTQYF
TRBD1 TRBJ1-1 TRBV28 NA TGTGCCAGCAGCCCAGGGACAGGGCGTCGAGAAGCTTTCTTT CASSPGTGRREAFF
TRBD2 TRBJ2-2 TRBV5-1 NA TGCGCCAGCAGCCTAGCGGGAGTAGGCACCGGGGAGCTGTTTTTT CASSLAGVGTGELFF
TRBD2 TRBJ2-7 TRBV2 NA TGTGCCAGCGGGGGGGATTCCTACGAGCAGTACTTC CASGGDSYEQYF
NA TRBJ2-3 TRBV4-2 NA TGTGCCAGCAGCCAAGCCAGCAGGGGTACTAGCACAGATACGCAGTATTTT CASSQASRGTSTDTQYF
TRBD1 TRBJ1-1 TRBV10-3 once TGTGCCATCAGTACAGGGGTGGAAGCTTTCTTT CAISTGVEAFF
TRBD1 TRBJ2-7 TRBV15 NA TGTGCCACCAGCAGCCGGGACAGGCGGAACGAGCAGTACTTC CATSSRDRRNEQYF
NA TRBJ2-3 TRBV28 NA TGTGCCAGCAGCTCCGGGGGGCGGTCACGGGATACGCAGTATTTT CASSSGGRSRDTQYF
NA TRBJ2-7 TRBV20-1 NA TGCAGTGTGAAGGCGGCCTACGAGCAGTACTTC CSVKAAYEQYF
NA TRBJ1-5 TRBV18 few TGTGCCAGCTCAGCGATTTTTCCCGACAGTAACAATCAGCCCCAGCATTTT CASSAIFPDSNNQPQHF
NA TRBJ2-1 TRBV15 NA TGTGCCACCAGCAGAGGATTTCGAATTGGGGTACGGGGCAATGAGCAGTTCTTC CATSRGFRIGVRGNEQFF
TRBD2 TRBJ2-3 TRBV4-1 NA TGCGCCAGCAGCCGGGGGGGAATTAGCACAGATACGCAGTATTTT CASSRGGISTDTQYF
TRBD1 TRBJ2-7 TRBV5-4 NA TGTGCCAGCAGCGTCGCCCCGGGACAGGGGTACGACGAGCAGTACTTC CASSVAPGQGYDEQYF
TRBD1 TRBJ2-7 TRBV28 NA TGTGCCAGCAGCTCTCGACAGGGGCGGTACGAGCAGTACTTC CASSSRQGRYEQYF
TRBD2 TRBJ2-7 TRBV6-5 once TGTGCCAGCAGACAGAGACTAGCGGGACCCTACGAGCAGTACTTC CASRQRLAGPYEQYF
NA TRBJ2-7 TRBV20-1 NA TGCAGTGCTCGTAAGACTTCCGAGCAGTACTTC CSARKTSEQYF
TRBD1 TRBJ1-5 TRBV5-6 once TGTGCCAGCAGCTTGGGGACAGGGGGAAGAAGCAATCAGCCCCAGCATTTT CASSLGTGGRSNQPQHF
NA TRBJ2-7 TRBV27 NA TGTGCCAGCAGCAAAAGGAGGCAGGAAAGCTTCACCTACGAGCAGTACTTC CASSKRRQESFTYEQYF
TRBD2 TRBJ2-7 TRBV27 NA TGTGCCAGCAGTTTTCGACTAGCGGGAGGCGGCGAGCAGTACTTC CASSFRLAGGGEQYF
NA TRBJ2-7 TRBV28 NA TGTGCCAGCAGTTTACCCGACAGGGTAGGGGGGTTACGGTACGAGCAGTACTTC CASSLPDRVGGLRYEQYF
TRBD1 TRBJ2-1 TRBV9 NA TGTGCCAGCAGCGTATCGACAGGGGGCGATGAGCAGTTCTTC CASSVSTGGDEQFF
NA TRBJ2-1 TRBV5-4 NA TGTGCCAGCAGCTTGGCTAGTCCCGGAAATGAGCAGTTCTTC CASSLASPGNEQFF
TRBD1 TRBJ2-1 TRBV6-1 NA TGTGCCAGCGCGGTCCAGGGGGTCAATGAGCAGTTCTTC CASAVQGVNEQFF
TRBD1 TRBJ1-1 TRBV19 NA TGTGCCAGTCGACCCGGCGGGCAGGGGGGAACTGAAGCTTTCTTT CASRPGGQGGTEAFF
TRBD1 TRBJ1-5 TRBV28 NA TGTGCCAGCAGCCACGGGTGGGGACAGGGGAACCAGCCCCAGCATTTT CASSHGWGQGNQPQHF
NA TRBJ2-7 TRBV11-2 once TGTGCCAGCAGCTTGGTCCCGGGGTACGAGCAGTACTTC CASSLVPGYEQYF
NA TRBJ1-1 TRBV2 NA TGTGCCAGCCACGGGACACTTTCCACTGAAGCTTTCTTT CASHGTLSTEAFF
TRBD1 TRBJ1-3 TRBV10-3 NA TGTGCCATCAGCCCGGACAGGGGGTTAGACACCATATATTTT CAISPDRGLDTIYF
NA TRBJ2-2 TRBV5-1 NA TGCGCCAGCAGCTCATCGGGACTCCCTCCCGGGGAGCTGTTTTTT CASSSSGLPPGELFF
TRBD1 TRBJ2-7 TRBV6-5 NA TGTGCCAGCAGTTATAGGGACAGTTCCTACGAGCAGTACTTC CASSYRDSSYEQYF
TRBD2 TRBJ2-3 TRBV5-1 NA TGCGCCAGCAGCCGGATGATAGCGGGAGGCCGCACAGATACGCAGTATTTT CASSRMIAGGRTDTQYF
TRBD2 TRBJ2-7 TRBV10-3 NA TGTGCCATCAGTGAGAAGTCTAGCGGGAGCTACGAGCAGTACTTC CAISEKSSGSYEQYF
TRBD1 TRBJ2-7 TRBV4-1 NA TGCGCCAGCAGCCCGGGGACAGCCGGATACGAGCAGTACTTC CASSPGTAGYEQYF
TRBD1 TRBJ1-1 TRBV29-1 NA TGCAGCGTTCCGCAGGGGGCGCGAAGGGATGAAGCTTTCTTT CSVPQGARRDEAFF
NA TRBJ2-7 TRBV7-2 NA TGTGCCAGCAGCTTAGATCAGGGTAGCTACGAGCAGTACTTC CASSLDQGSYEQYF
NA TRBJ2-3 TRBV27 NA TGTGCCAGCAGTAAAACAACAAGCACAGATACGCAGTATTTT CASSKTTSTDTQYF